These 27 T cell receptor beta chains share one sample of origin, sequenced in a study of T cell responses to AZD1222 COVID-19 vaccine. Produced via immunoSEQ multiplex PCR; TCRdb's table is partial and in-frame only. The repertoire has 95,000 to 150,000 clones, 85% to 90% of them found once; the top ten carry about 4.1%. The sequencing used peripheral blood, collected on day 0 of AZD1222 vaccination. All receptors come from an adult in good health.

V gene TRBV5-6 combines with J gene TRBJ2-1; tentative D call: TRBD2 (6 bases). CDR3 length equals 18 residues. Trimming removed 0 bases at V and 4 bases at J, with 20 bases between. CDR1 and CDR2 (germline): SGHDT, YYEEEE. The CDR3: CASSLANRGRTTYNEQFF. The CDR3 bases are TGTGCCAGCAGCTTGGCCAATCGAGGGAGGACGACATACAATGAGCAGTTCTTC.

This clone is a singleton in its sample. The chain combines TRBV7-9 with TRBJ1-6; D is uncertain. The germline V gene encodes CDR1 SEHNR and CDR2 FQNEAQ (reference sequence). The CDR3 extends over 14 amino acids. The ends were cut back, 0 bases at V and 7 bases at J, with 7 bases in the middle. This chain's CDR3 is CASSLAYGNSPLHF. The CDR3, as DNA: TGTGCCAGCAGCTTAGCGTATGGAAATTCACCCCTCCACTTT.

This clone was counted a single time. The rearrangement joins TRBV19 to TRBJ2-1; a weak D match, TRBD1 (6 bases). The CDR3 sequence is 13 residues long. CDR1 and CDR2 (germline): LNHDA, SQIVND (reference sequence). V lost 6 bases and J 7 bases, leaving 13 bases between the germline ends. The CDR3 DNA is TGTGCCAGTAGCAGGGGTGGGTTGAATGAGCAGTTCTTC. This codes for CASSRGGLNEQFF.

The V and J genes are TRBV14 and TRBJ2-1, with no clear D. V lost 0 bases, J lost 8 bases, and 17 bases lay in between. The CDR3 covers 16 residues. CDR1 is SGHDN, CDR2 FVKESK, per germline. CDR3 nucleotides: TGTGCCAGCAGCCAAGATCTTAAGAGGTCAGGATATGAGCAGTTCTTC. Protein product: CASSQDLKRSGYEQFF.

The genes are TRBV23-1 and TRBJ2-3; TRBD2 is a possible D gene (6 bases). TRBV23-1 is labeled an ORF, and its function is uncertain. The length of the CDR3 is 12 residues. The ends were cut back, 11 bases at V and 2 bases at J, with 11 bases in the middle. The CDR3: CAGRDSTDTQYF. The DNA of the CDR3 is TGCGCCGGAAGGGACTCCACAGATACGCAGTATTTT.

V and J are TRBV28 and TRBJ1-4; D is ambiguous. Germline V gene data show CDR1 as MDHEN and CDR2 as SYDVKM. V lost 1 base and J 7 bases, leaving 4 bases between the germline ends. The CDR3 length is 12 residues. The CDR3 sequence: CASSLLGEKLFF. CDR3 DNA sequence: TGTGCCAGCAGTTTATTAGGTGAAAAACTGTTTTTT.

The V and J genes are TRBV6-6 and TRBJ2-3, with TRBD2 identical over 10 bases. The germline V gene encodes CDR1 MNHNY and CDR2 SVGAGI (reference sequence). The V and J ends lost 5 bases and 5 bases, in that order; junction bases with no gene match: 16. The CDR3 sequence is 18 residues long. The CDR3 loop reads CASSPRRSGGAVVDTQYF. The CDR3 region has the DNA TGTGCCAGCAGTCCCCGGCGCAGCGGGGGGGCGGTAGTAGATACGCAGTATTTT.

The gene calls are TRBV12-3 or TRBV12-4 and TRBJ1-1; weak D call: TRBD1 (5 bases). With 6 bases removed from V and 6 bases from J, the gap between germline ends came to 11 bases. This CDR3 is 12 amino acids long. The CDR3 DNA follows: TGTGCCAGCAGCCCCGGGACTTCTGAAGCTTTCTTT. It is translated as CASSPGTSEAFF.

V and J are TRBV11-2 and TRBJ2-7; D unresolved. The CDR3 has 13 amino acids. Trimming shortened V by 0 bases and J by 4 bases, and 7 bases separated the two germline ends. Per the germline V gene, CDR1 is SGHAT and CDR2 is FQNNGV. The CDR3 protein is CASSLDSAYEQYF. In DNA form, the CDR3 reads TGTGCCAGCAGCTTAGATTCAGCGTACGAGCAGTACTTC.

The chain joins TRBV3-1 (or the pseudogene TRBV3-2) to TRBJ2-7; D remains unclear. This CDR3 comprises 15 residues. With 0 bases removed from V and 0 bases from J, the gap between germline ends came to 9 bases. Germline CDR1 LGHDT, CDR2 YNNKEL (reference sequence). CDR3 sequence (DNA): TGTGCCAGCAGCCAAGAGGCTCAGGCCTCCTACGAGCAGTACTTC. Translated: CASSQEAQASYEQYF.

Written as DNA, the CDR3 is TGTGCCAGCAGGGGTGACAAGAACACTGAAGCTTTCTTT. Translated: CASRGDKNTEAFF. V is TRBV27 and J is TRBJ1-1; no clear D gene. V was cut by 6 bases and J by 1 base, with 9 bases left in between. Germline CDR1 MNHEY, CDR2 SMNVEV (reference sequence). The CDR3 spans 13 residues.

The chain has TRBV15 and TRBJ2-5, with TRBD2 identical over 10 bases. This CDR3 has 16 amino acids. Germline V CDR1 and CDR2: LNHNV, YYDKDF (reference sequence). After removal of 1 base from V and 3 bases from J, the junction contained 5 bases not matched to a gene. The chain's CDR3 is CATSRGLAGGEETQYF. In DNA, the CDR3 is TGTGCCACCAGCAGAGGGTTAGCGGGGGGCGAAGAGACCCAGTACTTC.

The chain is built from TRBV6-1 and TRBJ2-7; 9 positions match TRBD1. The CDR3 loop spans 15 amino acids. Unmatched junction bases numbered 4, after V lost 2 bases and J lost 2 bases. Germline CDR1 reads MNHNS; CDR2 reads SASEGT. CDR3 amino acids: CASSEPRTGAYEQYF. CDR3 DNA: TGTGCCAGCAGTGAACCCAGGACAGGGGCCTACGAGCAGTACTTC.

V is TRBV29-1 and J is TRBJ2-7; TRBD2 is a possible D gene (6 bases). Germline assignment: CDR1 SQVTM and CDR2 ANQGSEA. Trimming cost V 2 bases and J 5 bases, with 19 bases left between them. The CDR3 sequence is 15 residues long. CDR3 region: CSVENSGPLGDEQYF. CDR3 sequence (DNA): TGCAGCGTTGAAAATAGCGGACCCCTGGGGGACGAGCAGTACTTC.

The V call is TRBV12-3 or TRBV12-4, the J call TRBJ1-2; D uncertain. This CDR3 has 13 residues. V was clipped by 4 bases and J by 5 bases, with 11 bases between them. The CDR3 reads CASSSGPVYGYTF. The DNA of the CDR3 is TGTGCCAGCAGTTCCGGACCGGTGTATGGCTACACCTTC.

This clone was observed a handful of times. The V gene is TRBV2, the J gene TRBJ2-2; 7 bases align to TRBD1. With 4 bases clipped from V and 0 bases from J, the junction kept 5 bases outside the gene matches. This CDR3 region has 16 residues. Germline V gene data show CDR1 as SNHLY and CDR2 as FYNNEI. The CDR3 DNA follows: TGTGCCAGCAGTGGGGACAGAACCGCGAACACCGGGGAGCTGTTTTTT. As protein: CASSGDRTANTGELFF. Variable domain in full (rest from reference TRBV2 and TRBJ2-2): EPEVTQTPSHQVTQMGQEVILRCVPISNHLYFYWYRQILGQKVEFLVSFYNNEISEKSEIFDDQFSVERPDGSNFTLKIRSTKLEDSAMYFCASSGDRTANTGELFFGEGSRLTVL.

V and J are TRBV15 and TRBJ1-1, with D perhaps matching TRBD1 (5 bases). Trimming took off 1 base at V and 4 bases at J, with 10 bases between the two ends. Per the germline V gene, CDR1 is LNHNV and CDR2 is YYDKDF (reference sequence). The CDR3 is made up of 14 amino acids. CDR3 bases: TGTGCCACCAGCAGAGTGGGGCTTGGCACTGAAGCTTTCTTT. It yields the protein CATSRVGLGTEAFF.

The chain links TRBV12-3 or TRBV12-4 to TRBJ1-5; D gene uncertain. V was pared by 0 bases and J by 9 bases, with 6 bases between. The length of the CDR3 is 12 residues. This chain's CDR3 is CASSLAVGPQHF. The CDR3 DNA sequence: TGTGCCAGCAGTTTAGCGGTCGGGCCCCAGCATTTT.

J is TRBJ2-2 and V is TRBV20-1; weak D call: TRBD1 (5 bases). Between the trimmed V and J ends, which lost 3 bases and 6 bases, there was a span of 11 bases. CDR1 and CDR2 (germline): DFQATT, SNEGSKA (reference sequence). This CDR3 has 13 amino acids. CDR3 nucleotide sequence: TGCAGTGCTAGTCAGGGTGGGTCCGGGGAGCTGTTTTTT. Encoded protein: CSASQGGSGELFF.

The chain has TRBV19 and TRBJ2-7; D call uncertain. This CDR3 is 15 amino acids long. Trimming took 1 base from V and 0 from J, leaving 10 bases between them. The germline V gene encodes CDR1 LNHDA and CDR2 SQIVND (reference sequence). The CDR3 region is CASSIGLVSSYEQYF. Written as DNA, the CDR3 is TGTGCCAGTAGTATAGGACTGGTAAGCTCCTACGAGCAGTACTTC.

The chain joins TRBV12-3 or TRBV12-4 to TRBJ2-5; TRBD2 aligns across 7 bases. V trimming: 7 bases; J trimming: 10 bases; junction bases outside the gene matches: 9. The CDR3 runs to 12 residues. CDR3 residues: CASTWGGTGQYF. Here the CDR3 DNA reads TGTGCCAGCACCTGGGGGGGGACGGGCCAGTACTTC.

CDR3: CASRNRGGGEKLFF. The CDR3 nucleotides read TGTGCCAGCAGGAACAGGGGTGGGGGTGAAAAACTGTTTTTT. This chain joins TRBV6-5 and TRBJ1-4; 7 positions agree with TRBD1. The ends lost 6 bases at V and 7 bases at J; junction bases unmatched: 8. Germline CDR1 and CDR2: MNHEY and SVGAGI. This CDR3 has 14 amino acids.

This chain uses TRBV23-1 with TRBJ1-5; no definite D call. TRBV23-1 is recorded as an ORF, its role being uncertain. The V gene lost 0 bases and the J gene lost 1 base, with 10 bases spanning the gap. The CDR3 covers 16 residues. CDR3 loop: CASSQSPGSSNQPQHF. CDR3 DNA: TGCGCCAGCAGTCAATCGCCGGGTAGCAGCAATCAGCCCCAGCATTTT.

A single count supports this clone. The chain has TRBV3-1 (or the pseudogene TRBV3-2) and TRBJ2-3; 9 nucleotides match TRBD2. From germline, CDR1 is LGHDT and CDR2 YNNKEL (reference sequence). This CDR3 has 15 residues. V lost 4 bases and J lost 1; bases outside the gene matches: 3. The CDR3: CASSRREGRTDTQYF. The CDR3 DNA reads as TGTGCCAGCAGCCGGCGGGAGGGCCGCACAGATACGCAGTATTTT.

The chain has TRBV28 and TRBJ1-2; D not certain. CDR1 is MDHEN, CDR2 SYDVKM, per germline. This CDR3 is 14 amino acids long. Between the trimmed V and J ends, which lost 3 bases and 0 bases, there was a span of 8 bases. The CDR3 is CASSFRLSNYGYTF. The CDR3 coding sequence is TGTGCCAGCAGTTTTCGGTTATCTAACTATGGCTACACCTTC.

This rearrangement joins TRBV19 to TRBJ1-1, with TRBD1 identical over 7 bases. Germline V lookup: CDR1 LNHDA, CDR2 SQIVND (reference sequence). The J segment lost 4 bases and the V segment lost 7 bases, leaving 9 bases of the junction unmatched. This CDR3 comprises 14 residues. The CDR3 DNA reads TGTGCCAGTACCATCACAGGGGAGGGCACTGAAGCTTTCTTT. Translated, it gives CASTITGEGTEAFF. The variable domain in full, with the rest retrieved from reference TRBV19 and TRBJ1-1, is DGGITQSPKYLFRKEGQNVTLSCEQNLNHDAMYWYRQDPGQGLRLIYYSQIVNDFQKGDIAEGYSVSREKKESFPLTVTSAQKNPTAFYLCASTITGEGTEAFFGQGTRLTVV.

Here the CDR3 reads CASRPGTDYEQYF. The CDR3, as DNA: TGCGCCAGCAGACCTGGGACAGACTACGAGCAGTACTTC. The chain combines TRBV5-1 with TRBJ2-7, with 7 bases identical to TRBD1. CDR3 length: 13 residues. The germline gives CDR1 SGHRS, CDR2 YFSETQ. V was pared by 5 bases and J by 3 bases, with 5 bases of the junction left unmatched.